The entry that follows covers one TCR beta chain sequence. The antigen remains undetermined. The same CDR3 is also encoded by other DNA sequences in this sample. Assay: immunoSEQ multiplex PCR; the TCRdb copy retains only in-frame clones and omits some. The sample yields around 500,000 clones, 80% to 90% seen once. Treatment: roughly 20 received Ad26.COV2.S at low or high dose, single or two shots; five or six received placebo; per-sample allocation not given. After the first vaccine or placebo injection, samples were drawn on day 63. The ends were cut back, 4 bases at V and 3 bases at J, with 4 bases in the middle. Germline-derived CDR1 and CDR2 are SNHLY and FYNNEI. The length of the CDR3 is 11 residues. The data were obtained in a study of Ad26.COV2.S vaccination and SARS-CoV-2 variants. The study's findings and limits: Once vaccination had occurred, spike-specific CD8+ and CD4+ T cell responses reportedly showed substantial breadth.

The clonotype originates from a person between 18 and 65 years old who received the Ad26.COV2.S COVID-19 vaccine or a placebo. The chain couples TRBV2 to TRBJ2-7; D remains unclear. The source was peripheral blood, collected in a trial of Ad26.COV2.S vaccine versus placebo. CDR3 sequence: CASSVSYEQYF. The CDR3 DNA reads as TGTGCCAGCAGTGTTAGCTACGAGCAGTACTTC.